This T cell receptor beta chain derives from a study of tumor and adjacent non-tumor tissue in lung cancer. Three rounds of nested PCR, following a modified ARM-PCR protocol, produced the TCRbeta library. TCRdb passed the multiplex PCR reads through MiXCR, listing each CDR3 protein once. Found here are roughly 67,000 distinct CDR3 sequences, 55% to 70% of them singletons; the top ten hold 20% to 25%. In the case of this clonotype: A read error may produce the germline difference seen at one junction end.

This sample's RNA came from whole unsorted tissue. The CDR3 sequence is 12 residues long. Looked up from germline, CDR1 is ENHRY and CDR2 is SYGVKD. This chain connects TRBV10-3 to TRBJ2-5, with D unclear. Sequencing was carried out using lung tumor tissue. The receptor was derived from a man over 45 with non-small cell lung cancer. CDR3: CVISGSAETQYF. The CDR3 DNA follows: TGTGTCATCAGTGGGTCTGCCGAGACCCAGTACTTC.